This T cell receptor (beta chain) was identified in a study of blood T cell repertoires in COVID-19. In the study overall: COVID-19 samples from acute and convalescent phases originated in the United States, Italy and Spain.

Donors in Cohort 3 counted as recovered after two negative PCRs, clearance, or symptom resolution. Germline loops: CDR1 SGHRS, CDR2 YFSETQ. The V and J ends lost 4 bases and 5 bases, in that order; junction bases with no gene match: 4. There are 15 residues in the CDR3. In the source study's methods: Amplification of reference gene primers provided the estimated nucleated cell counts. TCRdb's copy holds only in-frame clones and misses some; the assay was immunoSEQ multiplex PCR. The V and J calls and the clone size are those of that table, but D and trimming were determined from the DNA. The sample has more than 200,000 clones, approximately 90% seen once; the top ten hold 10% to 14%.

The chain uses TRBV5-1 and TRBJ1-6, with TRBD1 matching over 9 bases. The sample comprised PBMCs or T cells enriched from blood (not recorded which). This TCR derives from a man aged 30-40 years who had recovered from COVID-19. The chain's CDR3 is CASSRDRGDNSPLHF. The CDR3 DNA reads TGCGCCAGCAGCCGCGACAGGGGGGATAATTCACCCCTCCACTTT.